This note documents a single T cell receptor (beta chain) sequence. The sample is drawn from a study of blood T cell repertoires in COVID-19. Across the study: Acute-phase and convalescent COVID-19 samples originated in the United States, Italy and Spain. T cells, B-cell-depleted T cells, or PBMCs provided the cDNA or gDNA that served as material.

CDR3 length: 15 amino acids. The ends were cut back, 4 bases at V and 4 bases at J, with 13 bases in the middle. CDR1 and CDR2 (germline): LNHDA, SQIVND (reference sequence). Per the original methods: Reference gene primers were amplified, and this amplification served to estimate nucleated cell counts. TCRdb keeps only in-frame clones here, not all; method: immunoSEQ multiplex PCR. D and trimming come from the DNA, and the V and J calls and clone size come from that table. The table shows fewer than 85,000 clones, with 65% to 85% occurring only once. The TCR originated in a woman older than 75 with active or convalescent COVID-19. Sequencing used peripheral blood. The V call is TRBV19, the J call TRBJ2-2, with a weak D call TRBD1 (6 bases). CDR3 in amino acids: CASSTQGRVTGELFF. The CDR3 DNA sequence: TGTGCCAGTAGTACACAGGGTCGGGTCACCGGGGAGCTGTTTTTT.